The sequence of this T cell receptor beta chain was determined in a study of blood T cell repertoires in COVID-19. About the study: Acute-phase and convalescent COVID-19 samples originated in the United States, Italy and Spain.

This clone was observed a few times. Only in-frame clones appear in the TCRdb table, and some are missing; sequencing was by immunoSEQ multiplex PCR. The sample gives 100,000 to 150,000 clones, approximately 83% of which show up once; approximately 16% is in the top ten. The CDR3 has 15 amino acids. The germline CDR1 and CDR2 sequences are MNHEY and SVGAGI. V lost 5 bases to trimming and J lost 0 bases; unmatched junction nucleotides: 2. The sample was peripheral blood. The chain employs TRBV6-5 and TRBJ2-1; 9 bases fit TRBD1. This clonotype was obtained from a woman in her forties or fifties with acute or convalescent COVID-19. The CDR3 DNA reads as TGTGCCAGCAGTCGACAGGGGGGCTCCTACAATGAGCAGTTCTTC. This codes for CASSRQGGSYNEQFF.